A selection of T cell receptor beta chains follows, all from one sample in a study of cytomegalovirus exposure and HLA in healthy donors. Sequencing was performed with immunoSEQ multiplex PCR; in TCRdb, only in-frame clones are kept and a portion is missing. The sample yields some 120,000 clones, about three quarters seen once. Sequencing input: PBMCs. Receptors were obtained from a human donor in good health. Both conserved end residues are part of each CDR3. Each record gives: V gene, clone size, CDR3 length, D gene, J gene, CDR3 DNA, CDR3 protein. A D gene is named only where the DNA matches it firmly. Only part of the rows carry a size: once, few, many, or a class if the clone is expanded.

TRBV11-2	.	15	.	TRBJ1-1	TGTGCCAGCAGCTCAAACAGGATCATGAACACTGAAGCTTTCTTT	CASSSNRIMNTEAFF
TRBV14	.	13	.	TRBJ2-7	TGTGCCAGTGCCCTCGGTGGTTTCTACGAGCAGTACTTC	CASALGGFYEQYF
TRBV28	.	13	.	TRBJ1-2	TGTGCCAGCAGTTCGTGGACAGCGTTGGGCTACACCTTC	CASSSWTALGYTF
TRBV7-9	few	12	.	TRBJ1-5	TGTGCCAGCAGCTTGGCAAATCAGCCCCAGCATTTT	CASSLANQPQHF
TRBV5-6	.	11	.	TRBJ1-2	TGTGCCAGCAGCCAGAAGCGGGGCTACACCTTC	CASSQKRGYTF
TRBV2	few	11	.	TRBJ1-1	TGTGCCAGCCCTCCGGGACTTGGGGCTTTCTTT	CASPPGLGAFF
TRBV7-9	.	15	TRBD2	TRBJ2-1	TGTGCCAGCAGCTTGAGCGGGGGGGCTAGGGATGAGCAGTTCTTC	CASSLSGGARDEQFF
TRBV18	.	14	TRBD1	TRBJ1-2	TGTGCCAGCTCACCGGGACAGGGGGTCCATGGCTACACCTTC	CASSPGQGVHGYTF
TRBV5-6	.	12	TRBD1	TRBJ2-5	TGTGCCAGCAGCTTGAGGCAGGGGGCCCAGTACTTC	CASSLRQGAQYF
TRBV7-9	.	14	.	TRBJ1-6	TGTGCCAGCAGCTTAGTTCAGGATAATTCACCCCTCCACTTT	CASSLVQDNSPLHF
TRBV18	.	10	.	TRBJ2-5	TGTGCCAGCTCAGGCGAGACCCAGTACTTC	CASSGETQYF
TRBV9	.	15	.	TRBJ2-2	TGTGCCAGCCACCCTGGGGGGGCCCACACCGGGGAGCTGTTTTTT	CASHPGGAHTGELFF
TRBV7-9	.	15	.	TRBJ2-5	TGTGCCAGCAGCCTCGAAGTCCAACCGGGGGAGACCCAGTACTTC	CASSLEVQPGETQYF
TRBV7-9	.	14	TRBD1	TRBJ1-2	TGTGCCAGCAGCTTCGGGACAGGGGTCCATGGCTACACCTTC	CASSFGTGVHGYTF
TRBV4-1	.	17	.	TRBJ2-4	TGCGCCAGCAGCCAAGATCGGGATTCGTCTGACAAAAACATTCAGTACTTC	CASSQDRDSSDKNIQYF
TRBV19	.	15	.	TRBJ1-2	TGTGCCAGTAGAGCCGGCGGGGTTGGGGCCTATGGCTACACCTTC	CASRAGGVGAYGYTF
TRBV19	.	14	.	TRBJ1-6	TGTGCCAGTAGTATAGTGGCAGGAATATCACCCCTCCACTTT	CASSIVAGISPLHF
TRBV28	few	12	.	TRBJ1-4	TGTGCCAGTCGGCGGGTCAATGAAAAACTGTTTTTT	CASRRVNEKLFF
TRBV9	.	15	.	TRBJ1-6	TGTGCCAGCAGCTTCGGGTCTTCGCCTAATTCACCCCTCCACTTT	CASSFGSSPNSPLHF
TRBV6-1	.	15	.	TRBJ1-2	TGTGCCAGCAAACTTCGGGACAACGCTAACTATGGCTACACCTTC	CASKLRDNANYGYTF
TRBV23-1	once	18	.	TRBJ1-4	TGCGCCAGCAGTGGTGGGGATGGGGGGGTTTGGAGGAATGAAAAACTGTTTTTT	CASSGGDGGVWRNEKLFF
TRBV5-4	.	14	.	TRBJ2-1	TGTGCCAGCAGCTTGGAACAGCTAAACAATGAGCAGTTCTTC	CASSLEQLNNEQFF
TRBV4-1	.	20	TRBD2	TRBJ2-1	TGCGCCAGCAGCCCGGATCCGGGGCTCCGTGGCGGGGGGACCTACAATGAGCAGTTCTTC	CASSPDPGLRGGGTYNEQFF
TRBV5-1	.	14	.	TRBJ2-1	TGCGCCAGCAGCTTCACGGGACTTCAAGCGCGGCAGTTCTTC	CASSFTGLQARQFF
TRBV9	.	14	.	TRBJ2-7	TGTGCCAGCAGCGTAGACTCACGCTCCTACGAGCAGTACTTC	CASSVDSRSYEQYF